Listed below are T cell receptor beta chains from one sample, sequenced in a study of early stage breast cancer tumors. Only in-frame clones appear in the TCRdb table, and some are missing; sequencing was by immunoSEQ multiplex PCR. The sample lists 25,000 to 30,000 clones, under 75% occurring once. The sample consisted of blood. The receptor source for this set is a person in their fifties with breast cancer. CDR3s include the opening cysteine and the closing phenylalanine or tryptophan. The D gene is left open where the match is weak. Clone size is given for some rows only: seen once, a few or many times, or a class if the clone is expanded.

D gene: TRBD1
J gene: TRBJ2-6
V gene: TRBV18
clone size: once
CDR3 DNA: TGTGCCAGCTCACCTCCCGGACAGGGAGTTGGTGGGGCCAACGTCCTGACTTTC
CDR3 protein: CASSPPGQGVGGANVLTF

D gene: TRBD1
J gene: TRBJ1-3
V gene: TRBV5-4
clone size: .
CDR3 DNA: TGTGCCAGCAGCTTCCTCGACAGGGGTTCTGGAAACACCATATATTTT
CDR3 protein: CASSFLDRGSGNTIYF

D gene: TRBD1
J gene: TRBJ2-2
V gene: TRBV11-3
clone size: .
CDR3 DNA: TGTGCCAGCAGCTCTTACCGACAGGGTAACACCGGGGAGCTGTTTTTT
CDR3 protein: CASSSYRQGNTGELFF

D gene: .
J gene: TRBJ1-2
V gene: TRBV30
clone size: .
CDR3 DNA: TGTGCCTGGAGTGGTATACACTATGGCTACACCTTC
CDR3 protein: CAWSGIHYGYTF

D gene: .
J gene: TRBJ1-1
V gene: TRBV5-4
clone size: .
CDR3 DNA: TGTGCCAGCAGCTTGGTAGGGGCTACTGAAGCTTTCTTT
CDR3 protein: CASSLVGATEAFF

D gene: .
J gene: TRBJ2-5
V gene: TRBV11-3
clone size: few
CDR3 DNA: TGTGCCAGCAGCTACCCCCTAGGGCGGGCTCAAGAGACCCAGTACTTC
CDR3 protein: CASSYPLGRAQETQYF

D gene: TRBD2
J gene: TRBJ2-1
V gene: TRBV11-3
clone size: .
CDR3 DNA: TGTGCCAGCAGTTTAGCTAGCGGGAGGGACAATGAGCAGTTCTTC
CDR3 protein: CASSLASGRDNEQFF

D gene: .
J gene: TRBJ2-7
V gene: TRBV7-2
clone size: .
CDR3 DNA: TGTGCCAGCAGCTTAGGCGACGGTAACGAGCAGTACTTC
CDR3 protein: CASSLGDGNEQYF

D gene: TRBD2
J gene: TRBJ2-7
V gene: TRBV10-3
clone size: .
CDR3 DNA: TGTGCCATCGGGGGACTAGCGGGAGGCCCTTCCTACGAGCAGTACTTC
CDR3 protein: CAIGGLAGGPSYEQYF

D gene: .
J gene: TRBJ2-7
V gene: TRBV4-3
clone size: few
CDR3 DNA: TGCGCCAGCAGCCAAGATCAGGGGCCCTACGAGCAGTACTTC
CDR3 protein: CASSQDQGPYEQYF

D gene: .
J gene: TRBJ2-7
V gene: TRBV6-1
clone size: .
CDR3 DNA: TGTGCCAGCAGTGAAGGGACTGGATCCTACGAGCAGTACTTC
CDR3 protein: CASSEGTGSYEQYF

D gene: .
J gene: TRBJ2-3
V gene: TRBV6-5
clone size: .
CDR3 DNA: TGTGCCAGCAGTTACAGAGCAGGGGAGAGGGCAGATACGCAGTATTTT
CDR3 protein: CASSYRAGERADTQYF

D gene: TRBD1
J gene: TRBJ1-2
V gene: TRBV6-4
clone size: few
CDR3 DNA: TGTGCCAGCAGTTACCAAACCGGGACAGGGCACTATGGCTACACCTTC
CDR3 protein: CASSYQTGTGHYGYTF

D gene: .
J gene: TRBJ2-7
V gene: TRBV18
clone size: .
CDR3 DNA: TGTGCCAGCTCACCGGCCCGAGGCACCTACGAGCAGTACTTC
CDR3 protein: CASSPARGTYEQYF

D gene: .
J gene: TRBJ2-1
V gene: TRBV30
clone size: .
CDR3 DNA: TGTGCCTGGGCCCCCGGGATTTACTACAATGAGCAGTTCTTC
CDR3 protein: CAWAPGIYYNEQFF

D gene: TRBD1
J gene: TRBJ1-5
V gene: TRBV19
clone size: few
CDR3 DNA: TGTGCCAGTAGGAGAACAGGGGAGAACCAGCCCCAGCATTTT
CDR3 protein: CASRRTGENQPQHF

D gene: .
J gene: TRBJ2-7
V gene: TRBV5-4
clone size: .
CDR3 DNA: TGTGCCAGCACCTCGCCGGGGCGCTCCTACGAGCAGTACTTC
CDR3 protein: CASTSPGRSYEQYF

D gene: TRBD1
J gene: TRBJ2-5
V gene: TRBV2
clone size: .
CDR3 DNA: TGTGCCAGCAGGCCGGGACAGAGTGGACAGACCCAGTACTTC
CDR3 protein: CASRPGQSGQTQYF

D gene: .
J gene: TRBJ2-1
V gene: TRBV7-6
clone size: .
CDR3 DNA: TGTGCCAGCAGCCACAGGGAAAGCTCCTACAATGAGCAGTTCTTC
CDR3 protein: CASSHRESSYNEQFF

D gene: TRBD2
J gene: TRBJ2-7
V gene: TRBV19
clone size: .
CDR3 DNA: TGTGCCAGTAGTATAGCGGGTAGCGGGAGAACTTACGAGCAGTACTTC
CDR3 protein: CASSIAGSGRTYEQYF

D gene: .
J gene: TRBJ2-1
V gene: TRBV4-3
clone size: .
CDR3 DNA: TGCGCCAGCAGCCAAGATTTTACCGGGACCGGGGATGAGCAGTTCTTC
CDR3 protein: CASSQDFTGTGDEQFF

D gene: .
J gene: TRBJ2-5
V gene: TRBV19
clone size: few
CDR3 DNA: TGTGCCAGTAGCAAACGGGGCCGCGATCAAGAGACCCAGTACTTC
CDR3 protein: CASSKRGRDQETQYF

D gene: .
J gene: TRBJ2-5
V gene: TRBV5-4
clone size: .
CDR3 DNA: TGTGCCAGCAGCTCCCAAGGGGGGTCGGGGGAGACCCAGTACTTC
CDR3 protein: CASSSQGGSGETQYF

D gene: .
J gene: TRBJ2-1
V gene: TRBV5-1
clone size: .
CDR3 DNA: TGCGCCAGCAGCTCCGGGACGATAACCTCCTACAATGAGCAGTTCTTC
CDR3 protein: CASSSGTITSYNEQFF

D gene: TRBD2
J gene: TRBJ2-7
V gene: TRBV5-6
clone size: .
CDR3 DNA: TGTGCCAGCAGCGGTGGACTAGCGGTTACCTACGAGCAGTACTTC
CDR3 protein: CASSGGLAVTYEQYF

D gene: .
J gene: TRBJ2-1
V gene: TRBV16
clone size: .
CDR3 DNA: TGTGCCAGCAGCGCTGGGACTTCCGAAGGACAGTTCTTC
CDR3 protein: CASSAGTSEGQFF

D gene: .
J gene: TRBJ1-2
V gene: TRBV29-1
clone size: .
CDR3 DNA: TGCAGCGTTGAAACAGGGATCTATGGCTACACCTTC
CDR3 protein: CSVETGIYGYTF

D gene: .
J gene: TRBJ2-7
V gene: TRBV27
clone size: few
CDR3 DNA: TGTGCCAGCAGTTTATGGGCTAGTCTTTCCTACGAGCAGTACTTC
CDR3 protein: CASSLWASLSYEQYF

D gene: .
J gene: TRBJ2-2
V gene: TRBV30
clone size: .
CDR3 DNA: TGTGCCTGGAGGGGTCAGGGGTGGGACACCGGGGAGCTGTTTTTT
CDR3 protein: CAWRGQGWDTGELFF

D gene: .
J gene: TRBJ2-2
V gene: TRBV19
clone size: once
CDR3 DNA: TGTGCCAGTAGTATAGGGGGGTGGCAGACTCCAAACACCGGGGAGCTGTTTTTT
CDR3 protein: CASSIGGWQTPNTGELFF

D gene: .
J gene: TRBJ2-7
V gene: TRBV7-9
clone size: .
CDR3 DNA: TGTGCCAGCAGCTTAGTTTCAGGGCCTTTGGACGAGCAGTACTTC
CDR3 protein: CASSLVSGPLDEQYF

D gene: TRBD1
J gene: TRBJ2-7
V gene: TRBV6-5
clone size: .
CDR3 DNA: TGTGCCAGCAGTAAAAAGGGACAGGGGGGCTACGAGCAGTACTTC
CDR3 protein: CASSKKGQGGYEQYF

D gene: TRBD1
J gene: TRBJ2-5
V gene: TRBV6-5
clone size: .
CDR3 DNA: TGTGCCAGCAGTTACCCGCAGGGGGCGGGGGAGACCCAGTACTTC
CDR3 protein: CASSYPQGAGETQYF

D gene: TRBD2
J gene: TRBJ2-7
V gene: TRBV7-3
clone size: .
CDR3 DNA: TGTGCCAGCAGCGCCGGATTCGGGGAGGGCTACGAGCAGTACTTC
CDR3 protein: CASSAGFGEGYEQYF

D gene: .
J gene: TRBJ1-5
V gene: TRBV2
clone size: once
CDR3 DNA: TGTGCCAGCAGTGAAGCGCTTGGTGGGGACTTCGATAGCAATCAGCCCCAGCATTTT
CDR3 protein: CASSEALGGDFDSNQPQHF

D gene: .
J gene: TRBJ2-3
V gene: TRBV6-4
clone size: .
CDR3 DNA: TGTGCCAGCAGTGACTTTGGCACAGATACGCAGTATTTT
CDR3 protein: CASSDFGTDTQYF

D gene: .
J gene: TRBJ1-3
V gene: TRBV25-1
clone size: few
CDR3 DNA: TGTGCCAGCAGTGGGGTCCGTGACTTGGAGTACTCTGGAAACACCATATATTTT
CDR3 protein: CASSGVRDLEYSGNTIYF

D gene: .
J gene: TRBJ2-2
V gene: TRBV6-1
clone size: .
CDR3 DNA: TGTGCCAGCAGGCCTTTCACCGGGGAGCTGTTTTTT
CDR3 protein: CASRPFTGELFF

D gene: .
J gene: TRBJ2-2
V gene: TRBV9
clone size: .
CDR3 DNA: TGTGCCAGCAGCGCTCCGGTGGGGGGCCTAAACACCGGGGAGCTGTTTTTT
CDR3 protein: CASSAPVGGLNTGELFF

D gene: .
J gene: TRBJ2-2
V gene: TRBV27
clone size: .
CDR3 DNA: TGTGCCAGCAGTTTTAGGGGTTACACCGGGGAGCTGTTTTTT
CDR3 protein: CASSFRGYTGELFF

D gene: .
J gene: TRBJ2-5
V gene: TRBV18
clone size: .
CDR3 DNA: TGTGCCAGCTCAGGGCAAGAGACCCAGTACTTC
CDR3 protein: CASSGQETQYF

D gene: .
J gene: TRBJ2-3
V gene: TRBV6-4
clone size: .
CDR3 DNA: TGTGCCAGCGGGCTGGGGGTCACAGATACGCAGTATTTT
CDR3 protein: CASGLGVTDTQYF

D gene: .
J gene: TRBJ2-2
V gene: TRBV5-6
clone size: .
CDR3 DNA: TGTGCCAGCAGCTTTGGGACCGGGGAGCTGTTTTTT
CDR3 protein: CASSFGTGELFF

D gene: .
J gene: TRBJ2-2
V gene: TRBV19
clone size: .
CDR3 DNA: TGTGCCAGTAGTATAGGGCAGGGAACGAACACCGGGGAGCTGTTTTTT
CDR3 protein: CASSIGQGTNTGELFF

D gene: .
J gene: TRBJ2-5
V gene: TRBV5-4
clone size: .
CDR3 DNA: TGTGCCAGCAGCTTGGTCGCGGGGCCCACGGAGACCCAGTACTTC
CDR3 protein: CASSLVAGPTETQYF

D gene: TRBD1
J gene: TRBJ2-2
V gene: TRBV6-6
clone size: .
CDR3 DNA: TGTGCCAGCAGTTTCGGGACAGGGGATACCGGGGAGCTGTTTTTT
CDR3 protein: CASSFGTGDTGELFF

D gene: .
J gene: TRBJ2-2
V gene: TRBV10-3
clone size: .
CDR3 DNA: TGTGCCATCAGCCCGGGAACAGGGATGGGGACCGGGGAGCTGTTTTTT
CDR3 protein: CAISPGTGMGTGELFF

D gene: TRBD2
J gene: TRBJ2-3
V gene: TRBV5-4
clone size: .
CDR3 DNA: TGTGCCAGCAGCCCGGGACTAGCGGTCACAGATACGCAGTATTTT
CDR3 protein: CASSPGLAVTDTQYF

D gene: TRBD2
J gene: TRBJ2-1
V gene: TRBV7-2
clone size: .
CDR3 DNA: TGTGCCAGCAGCCCGGGACTAGCTTTCCCTGGGAATGAGCAGTTCTTC
CDR3 protein: CASSPGLAFPGNEQFF

D gene: TRBD2
J gene: TRBJ2-7
V gene: TRBV2
clone size: .
CDR3 DNA: TGTGCCAGCAGGGGACTAGCGGACCTCAACTACGAGCAGTACTTC
CDR3 protein: CASRGLADLNYEQYF

D gene: .
J gene: TRBJ2-3
V gene: TRBV7-9
clone size: .
CDR3 DNA: TGTGCCAGCGGGGGGCAGGGGGCAGATACGCAGTATTTT
CDR3 protein: CASGGQGADTQYF

D gene: .
J gene: TRBJ2-5
V gene: TRBV7-9
clone size: .
CDR3 DNA: TGTGCCAGCAGCCCCGGGATCCAAGAGACCCAGTACTTC
CDR3 protein: CASSPGIQETQYF